This T cell receptor beta chain was identified in a study of human T cells and chemical hapten exposure. Looking at the study overall: Patch testing was performed with 0.01% DPC on the upper back, with reading at 6 days. Across samples, TCR yields varied, mostly owing to small differences in pooled library volumes.

Study-wide findings and caveats: Significantly more large CDR3 similarity clusters arose among expanded TCRs than among controls.

The time point here: patch test 1, 2 weeks after DPC sensitization. The treatment: therapeutic diphenylcyclopropenone sensitization with weekly scalp DPC. It was from unfractionated whole blood that total RNA was extracted. MiXCR was run by TCRdb on the RACE reads, yielding one entry per CDR3 protein. The sample includes some 180,000 distinct CDR3 sequences, more than 20% of them seen just once. Concerning this clonotype itself: Its antigen remains unknown.

Germline CDR1 SEHNR, CDR2 FQNEAQ (reference sequence). The CDR3 runs to 14 residues. V lost 4 bases and J lost 2, with 8 bases in between. The material was whole blood, obtained in connection with sensitization to the hapten diphenylcyclopropenone (DPC). The gene calls are TRBV7-9 and TRBJ2-2; D is ambiguous. The receptor's source is a woman aged 45-60 years with alopecia areata. Some clones in this sample may be carry-over from other donors' samples. The CDR3 here is CASSSQLNTGELFF. The CDR3 DNA reads TGTGCCAGCAGCTCTCAGCTAAACACCGGGGAGCTGTTTTTT.